This entry lists 3 T cell receptor beta chains sequenced from one sample in a study of T cell responses to AZD1222 COVID-19 vaccine. TCRdb's table, derived via immunoSEQ multiplex PCR, lists solely in-frame clones and lacks some. Here the sample spans about 120,000 clones, about 89% being singletons. Here the sequenced sample was peripheral blood, taken 28 days after the second AZD1222 dose. These receptors were taken from an adult who received the AZD1222 COVID-19 vaccine.

V and J are TRBV19 and TRBJ2-1; 8 bases are a match to TRBD1. The length of the CDR3 is 15 residues. With 6 bases clipped from V and 7 bases from J, the junction kept 11 bases outside the gene matches. Per the germline V gene, CDR1 is LNHDA and CDR2 is SQIVND (reference sequence). The CDR3 bases are TGTGCCAGTAGCGTTGGACAGGGATTCTTGAATGAGCAGTTCTTC. It encodes CASSVGQGFLNEQFF.

This chain connects TRBV7-3 to TRBJ2-2; 12 positions agree with TRBD1. V was pared by 4 bases and J by 5 bases, with 5 bases of the junction left unmatched. The CDR3 is 16 amino acids. CDR1 is SGHTA, CDR2 FQGTGA, per germline. DNA of the CDR3: TGTGCCAGCAGCTCGCCGGGACAGGGGGCGACCGGGGAGCTGTTTTTT. Translation gives CASSSPGQGATGELFF.

This clone has more than one count but fewer than ten. The chain carries TRBV2 and TRBJ1-2; D remains ambiguous. Germline CDR1 is SNHLY and CDR2 is FYNNEI. The germline V and J ends were trimmed by 4 bases and 7 bases, with 13 bases remaining between them. This CDR3 contains 13 residues. The CDR3 DNA reads as TGTGCCAGCAGTGGGGGAAGTTACGCTGGCTACACCTTC. This codes for CASSGGSYAGYTF.